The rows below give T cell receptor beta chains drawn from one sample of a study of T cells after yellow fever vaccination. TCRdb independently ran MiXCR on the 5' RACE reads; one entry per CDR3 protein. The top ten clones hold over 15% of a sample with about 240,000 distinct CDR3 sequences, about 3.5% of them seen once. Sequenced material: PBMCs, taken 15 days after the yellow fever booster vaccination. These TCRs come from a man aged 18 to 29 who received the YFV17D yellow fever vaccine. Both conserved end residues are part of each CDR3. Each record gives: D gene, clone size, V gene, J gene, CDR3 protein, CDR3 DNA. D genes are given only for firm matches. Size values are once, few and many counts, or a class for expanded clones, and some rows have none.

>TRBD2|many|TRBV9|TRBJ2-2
CASSAPSGGATGELFF
TGTGCCAGCAGCGCCCCTAGCGGGGGGGCCACCGGGGAGCTGTTTTTT
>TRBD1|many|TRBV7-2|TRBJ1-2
CASSLTGGGRGYTF
TGTGCCAGCAGCTTGACAGGGGGTGGTCGCGGCTACACCTTC
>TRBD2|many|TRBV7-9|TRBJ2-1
CASSLDGGGTYNEQFF
TGTGCCAGCAGCTTAGACGGGGGGGGAACCTACAATGAGCAGTTCTTC
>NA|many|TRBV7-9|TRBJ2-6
CASSLRRIRGPLYSGANVLTF
TGTGCCAGCAGCTTAAGGCGGATAAGGGGCCCCCTTTACTCTGGGGCCAACGTCCTGACTTTC
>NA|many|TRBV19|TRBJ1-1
CASSPSDWAEAFF
TGTGCCAGTAGTCCGAGTGACTGGGCTGAAGCTTTCTTT
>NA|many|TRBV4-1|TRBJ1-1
CASSQVRGLNTEAFF
TGCGCCAGCAGCCAAGTTCGGGGTTTGAACACTGAAGCTTTCTTT
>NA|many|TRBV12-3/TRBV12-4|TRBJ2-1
CASSFFAAGGEQFF
TGTGCCAGCAGTTTTTTCGCAGCCGGGGGTGAGCAGTTCTTC
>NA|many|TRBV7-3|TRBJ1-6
CASSYSNSYNSPLHF
TGTGCCAGCAGCTATTCGAACTCCTATAATTCACCCCTCCACTTT
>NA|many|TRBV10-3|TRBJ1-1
CATLADTEAFF
TGTGCCACCCTAGCGGACACTGAAGCTTTCTTT
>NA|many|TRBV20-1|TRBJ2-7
CSAPDRNYEQYF
TGCAGTGCGCCCGACAGAAACTACGAGCAGTACTTC
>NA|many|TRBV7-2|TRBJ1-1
CASTLRRGTEAFF
TGTGCCAGCACCCTAAGAAGGGGCACTGAAGCTTTCTTT
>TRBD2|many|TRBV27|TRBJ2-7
CASSRAGETYEQYF
TGTGCCAGCAGTAGAGCGGGGGAGACCTACGAGCAGTACTTC
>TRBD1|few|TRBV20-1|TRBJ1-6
CSAGGTGYDSPLHF
TGCAGTGCTGGCGGGACAGGGTATGATTCACCCCTCCACTTT
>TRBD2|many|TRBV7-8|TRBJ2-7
CASSWTGTSYEQYF
TGTGCCAGCAGTTGGACCGGGACTAGCTACGAGCAGTACTTC
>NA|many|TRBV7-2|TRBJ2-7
CASSWGSGTPYEQYF
TGTGCCAGCAGCTGGGGATCCGGGACCCCTTACGAGCAGTACTTC
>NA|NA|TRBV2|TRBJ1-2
CASSDGYSTAGEANYGYTF
TGTGCCAGCAGCGACGGATACTCGACAGCCGGGGAAGCTAACTATGGCTACACCTTC
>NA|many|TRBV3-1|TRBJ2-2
CASSLFTGELFF
TGTGCCAGCAGCCTTTTTACCGGGGAGCTGTTTTTT